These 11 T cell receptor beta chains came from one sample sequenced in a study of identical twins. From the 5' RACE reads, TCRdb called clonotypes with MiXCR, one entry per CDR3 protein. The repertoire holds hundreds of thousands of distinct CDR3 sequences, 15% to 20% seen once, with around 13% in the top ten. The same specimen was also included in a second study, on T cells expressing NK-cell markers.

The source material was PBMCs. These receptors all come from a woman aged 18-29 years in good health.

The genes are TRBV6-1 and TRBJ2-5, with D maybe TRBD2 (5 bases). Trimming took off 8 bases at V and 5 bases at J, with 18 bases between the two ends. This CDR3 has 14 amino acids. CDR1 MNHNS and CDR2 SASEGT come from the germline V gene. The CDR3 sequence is CASLRSGSSETQYF. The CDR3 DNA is TGTGCCAGCCTAAGAAGCGGCTCCAGTGAGACCCAGTACTTC.

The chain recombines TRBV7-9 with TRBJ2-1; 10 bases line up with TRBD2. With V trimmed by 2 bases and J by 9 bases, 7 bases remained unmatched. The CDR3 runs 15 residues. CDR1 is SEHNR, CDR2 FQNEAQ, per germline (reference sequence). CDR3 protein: CASSLTASGSGEQFF. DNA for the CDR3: TGTGCCAGCAGCTTAACCGCTAGCGGGAGCGGTGAGCAGTTCTTC.

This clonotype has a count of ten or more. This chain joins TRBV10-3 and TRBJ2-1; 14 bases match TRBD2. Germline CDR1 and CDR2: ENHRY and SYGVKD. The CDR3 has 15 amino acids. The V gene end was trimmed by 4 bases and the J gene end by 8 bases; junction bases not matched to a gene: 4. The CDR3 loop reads CAISGGLAGVHEQFF. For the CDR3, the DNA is TGTGCCATCAGTGGGGGACTAGCGGGAGTGCATGAGCAGTTCTTC.

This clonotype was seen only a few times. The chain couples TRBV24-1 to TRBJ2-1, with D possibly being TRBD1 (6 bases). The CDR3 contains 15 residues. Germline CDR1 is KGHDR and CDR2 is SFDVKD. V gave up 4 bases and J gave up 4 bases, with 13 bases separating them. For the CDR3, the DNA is TGTGCCACCAGTGAAGGACAGAATGGTTACAATGAGCAGTTCTTC. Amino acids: CATSEGQNGYNEQFF.

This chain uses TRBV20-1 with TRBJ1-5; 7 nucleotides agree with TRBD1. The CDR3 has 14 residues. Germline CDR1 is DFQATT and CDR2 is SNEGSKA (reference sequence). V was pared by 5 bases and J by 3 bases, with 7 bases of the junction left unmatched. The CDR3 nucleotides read TGCAGTGCTCCGAGACAGGGTAACAATCAGCCCCAGCATTTT. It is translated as CSAPRQGNNQPQHF.

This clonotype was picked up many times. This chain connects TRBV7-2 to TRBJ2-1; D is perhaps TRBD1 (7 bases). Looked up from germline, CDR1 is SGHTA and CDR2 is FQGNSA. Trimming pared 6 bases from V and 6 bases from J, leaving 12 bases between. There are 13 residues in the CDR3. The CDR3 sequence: CASRLEGANEQFF. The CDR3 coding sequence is TGTGCCAGCAGACTGGAGGGGGCCAATGAGCAGTTCTTC. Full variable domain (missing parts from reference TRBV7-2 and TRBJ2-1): GAGVSQSPSNKVTEKGKDVELRCDPISGHTALYWYRQSLGQGLEFLIYFQGNSAPDKSGLPSDRFSAERTGGSVSTLTIQRTQQEDSAVYLCASRLEGANEQFFGPGTRLTVL.

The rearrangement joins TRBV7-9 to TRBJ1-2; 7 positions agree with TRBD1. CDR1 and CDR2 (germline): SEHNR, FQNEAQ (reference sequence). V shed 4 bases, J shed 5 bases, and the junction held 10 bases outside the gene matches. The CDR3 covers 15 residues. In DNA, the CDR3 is TGTGCCAGCAGCTCCGGGACAGCGACTGTGTATGGCTACACCTTC. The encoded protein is CASSSGTATVYGYTF.

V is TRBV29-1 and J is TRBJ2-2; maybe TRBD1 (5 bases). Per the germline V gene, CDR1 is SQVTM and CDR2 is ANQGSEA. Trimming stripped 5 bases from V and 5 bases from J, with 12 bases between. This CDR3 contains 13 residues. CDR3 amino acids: CSVPDRRTGELFF. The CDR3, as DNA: TGCAGCGTTCCCGACAGAAGGACCGGGGAGCTGTTTTTT.

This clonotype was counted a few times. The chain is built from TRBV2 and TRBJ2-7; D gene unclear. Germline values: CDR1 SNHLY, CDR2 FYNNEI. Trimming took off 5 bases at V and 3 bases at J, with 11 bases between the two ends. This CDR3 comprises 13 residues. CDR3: CASSTRQIYEQYF. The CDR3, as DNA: TGTGCCAGCAGTACCCGCCAAATCTACGAGCAGTACTTC.

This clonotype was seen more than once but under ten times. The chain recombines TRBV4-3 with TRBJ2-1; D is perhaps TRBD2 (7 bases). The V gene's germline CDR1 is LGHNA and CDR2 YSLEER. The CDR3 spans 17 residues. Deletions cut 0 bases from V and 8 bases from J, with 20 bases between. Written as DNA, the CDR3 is TGCGCCAGCAGCCAAGAGCGGCTCGGGGGGCTGCATGATGAGCAGTTCTTC. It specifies CASSQERLGGLHDEQFF.

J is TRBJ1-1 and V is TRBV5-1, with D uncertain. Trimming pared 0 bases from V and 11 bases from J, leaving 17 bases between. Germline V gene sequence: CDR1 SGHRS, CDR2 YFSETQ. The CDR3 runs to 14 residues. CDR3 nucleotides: TGCGCCAGCAGCTTGGGCGAGCCGACCCAGGTGGCTTTCTTT. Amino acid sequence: CASSLGEPTQVAFF.